This T cell receptor (beta chain) comes out of a study of OX40 agonist ivuxolimab in advanced cancers. As for the study in general: Patients were given ivuxolimab, an antibody that agonizes OX40 (CD134). Three patients showed partial responses: one hepatocellular carcinoma and two cutaneous melanoma cases. Prior therapy, whether anti-PD-1, anti-PD-L1 or anti-CTLA-4, was allowed, and less than 45% had some.

Some clones are missing from TCRdb's copy, which holds only in-frame ones; the method was immunoSEQ multiplex PCR. The profile shows approximately 58,000 clones, 86% of them singletons. The receptor's source is an adult with an advanced solid tumor such as melanoma, head and neck, liver or kidney cancer. The specimen comprised CD4+ or CD8+ T cells sorted from blood, sampled in a trial of the OX40 agonist ivuxolimab.

In DNA, the CDR3 is TGTGCCAGCAGCTTATCGGGGGCAGGGGGTTACAATGAGCAGTTCTTC. Its translation is CASSLSGAGGYNEQFF. The rearrangement joins TRBV7-6 to TRBJ2-1; a possible D gene is TRBD1 (7 bases). Deletions cut 2 bases from V and 4 bases from J, with 15 bases between. Germline values: CDR1 SGHVS, CDR2 FNYEAQ. CDR3 size: 16 residues.